This TCR beta chain emerged from a study of blood T cell repertoires in COVID-19. TCRdb's table, derived via immunoSEQ multiplex PCR, lists solely in-frame clones and lacks some. This table has more than 120,000 clones, approximately 84% appearing once. Deletions cut 3 bases from V and 7 bases from J, with 19 bases between. The CDR3 totals 17 residues. Germline loops: CDR1 KGHSH, CDR2 LQKENI. The TCR was taken from a man aged 45-65 years in a cohort exposed to, infected with or recovered from COVID-19 (not recorded which). The gene calls are TRBV18 and TRBJ1-6, with unresolved D. Sequenced sample: PBMCs or T cells enriched from blood (not recorded which). CDR3 DNA sequence: TGTGCCAGCTCACCTACATCCCTACGGAGCTGGAATTCACCCCTCCACTTT. Translating gives CASSPTSLRSWNSPLHF.